This T cell receptor (beta chain) was retrieved from a study of post-analysis software for immune sequencing data. General observations from the study: Controls significantly exceeded multiple sclerosis patients in normalized Chao1 diversity. Strong co-clustering by F measure was evident for samples that had been prepared in the same batch. Patients showed TRBV5-6, TRBV5-1 and TRBV20-1 among roughly 5 TRBV segments more frequent than in controls.

V shed 5 bases and J shed 5 bases, with 15 bases lying between them. The CDR3 loop spans 15 amino acids. Per the germline V gene, CDR1 is MNHEY and CDR2 is SMNVEV (reference sequence). Presence of unique molecular identifiers characterized the TCR beta cDNA libraries. The authors obtained approximately 540,000 cDNA molecules from roughly 1 to 10 million T cells. MiXCR, applied by TCRdb to the PCR reads, yields one record per CDR3 protein. This sample has hundreds of thousands of distinct CDR3 sequences, with about 32% found just once. Details on this clonotype: What it recognizes is unknown.

The source material was blood. This clonotype was sampled from a girl between 5 and 17 years old with multiple sclerosis. The chain has TRBV27 and TRBJ1-4, with a possible D match to TRBD1 (5 bases). In DNA form, the CDR3 reads TGTGCCAGCAGTCCATCCCCGGGGGACAATGAAAAACTGTTTTTT. It translates to CASSPSPGDNEKLFF.